Presented here are 24 T cell receptor beta chains from one specimen sequenced in a study of blood T cell repertoires in COVID-19. The assay was immunoSEQ multiplex PCR, and TCRdb's table has in-frame clones only and misses some. The sample shows about 240,000 clones, around nine tenths of them seen only once. The specimen sequenced was peripheral blood. The source is a woman in her 70s with active or convalescent COVID-19.

A single count supports this clone. This chain uses TRBV19 with TRBJ1-1; unclear D gene. Germline V gene lookup returns CDR1 LNHDA and CDR2 SQIVND (reference sequence). The CDR3 covers 14 residues. V was shortened by 6 bases and J by 0 bases, with 11 bases between the two germline ends. CDR3 region: CASSNLYLNTEAFF. The CDR3, as DNA: TGTGCCAGTAGCAACCTCTATCTGAACACTGAAGCTTTCTTT.

The V gene is TRBV7-8, the J gene TRBJ1-5, with TRBD1 matching 10 bases. The CDR3 contains 16 residues. The V and J ends lost 1 base and 6 bases, in that order; junction bases with no gene match: 6. Germline V lookup: CDR1 SGHVS, CDR2 FQNEAQ. Here the CDR3 reads CASSLVRQGAGQPQHF. The CDR3, as DNA: TGTGCCAGCAGCTTAGTACGACAGGGGGCGGGTCAGCCCCAGCATTTT.

The gene calls are TRBV3-1 (or the pseudogene TRBV3-2) and TRBJ2-1; possible D gene TRBD2, 5 bases. Germline CDR1 LGHDT, CDR2 YNNKEL (reference sequence). This CDR3 is 13 amino acids long. V was pared by 1 base and J by 15 bases, with 16 bases between. The CDR3 DNA reads TGTGCCAGCAGCCAAGGGCGGCGGCCGAGGGCGTTCTTC. This translates into CASSQGRRPRAFF.

The CDR3 coding sequence is TGCGCCAGCAGCTTGGCTGGGCAGGGGGTTAACACCGGGGAGCTGTTTTTT. Translated, it gives CASSLAGQGVNTGELFF. The chain couples TRBV5-1 to TRBJ2-2; 7 nucleotides line up with TRBD1. Per the germline V gene, CDR1 is SGHRS and CDR2 is YFSETQ. The V segment lost 0 bases and the J segment 2 bases; nucleotides outside the gene matches: 7. This CDR3 has 17 residues.

This chain uses TRBV12-3 or TRBV12-4 with TRBJ1-6, with D uncertain. This CDR3 is 13 amino acids long. Trimming cost V 6 bases and J 9 bases, with 12 bases left between them. The CDR3 here is CASSPTNSSPLHF. CDR3 coding DNA: TGTGCCAGCAGCCCTACTAATAGTTCACCCCTCCACTTT.

The V call is TRBV5-1, the J call TRBJ1-6, with no clear D. Germline V gene data show CDR1 as SGHRS and CDR2 as YFSETQ. V dropped 3 bases and J dropped 0 bases, with 10 bases sitting between them. The CDR3 sequence is 16 residues long. DNA for the CDR3: TGCGCCAGCAGCTGGGCGGGAGGCTCCTATAATTCACCCCTCCACTTT. This gives the protein CASSWAGGSYNSPLHF.

This chain connects TRBV11-3 to TRBJ2-2, with D unclear. The V gene's germline CDR1 is SGHNT and CDR2 YENEEA. The V end was cut by 4 bases, the J end by 2 bases, with 8 bases between. This CDR3 is 14 amino acids long. The CDR3 here is CASSSLSNTGELFF. Written as DNA, the CDR3 is TGTGCCAGCAGCTCCCTCAGTAACACCGGGGAGCTGTTTTTT.

The CDR3 bases are TGTGCCAGCAGATTAACAGACTCTGGAAACACCATATATTTT. This gives the protein CASRLTDSGNTIYF. The genes are TRBV6-6 and TRBJ1-3; no definite D call. This CDR3 contains 14 residues. Trimming cost V 6 bases and J 0 bases, with 9 bases left between them. Looked up from germline, CDR1 is MNHNY and CDR2 is SVGAGI (reference sequence).

This chain connects TRBV10-3 to TRBJ1-2; 8 bases are a match to TRBD1. Germline V gene data show CDR1 as ENHRY and CDR2 as SYGVKD. The CDR3 runs to 15 residues. Unmatched junction bases numbered 15, after V lost 7 bases and J lost 8 bases. CDR3: CAINPDRGQAGGYTF. CDR3 sequence (DNA): TGTGCCATCAACCCTGACAGGGGCCAGGCAGGGGGCTACACCTTC.

The V and J genes are TRBV6-2 or TRBV6-3 and TRBJ1-3; TRBD1 matches 7 bases. The germline gives CDR1 MNHEY, CDR2 SVGEGT. V lost 4 bases and J lost 0; bases outside the gene matches: 6. CDR3 length equals 16 residues. The DNA for the CDR3 is TGTGCCAGCAGTTGGGGACAGATCCGCTCTGGAAACACCATATATTTT. It yields the protein CASSWGQIRSGNTIYF.

The V call is TRBV5-1, the J call TRBJ1-2; TRBD1 matches 7 bases. There are 14 residues in the CDR3. Germline CDR1 reads SGHRS; CDR2 reads YFSETQ. The V segment lost 0 bases and the J segment 6 bases; nucleotides outside the gene matches: 5. The CDR3 protein is CASSLEVGQNGYTF. The CDR3 DNA reads as TGCGCCAGCAGCTTGGAGGTGGGACAGAATGGCTACACCTTC.

The V gene is TRBV21-1, the J gene TRBJ1-2; TRBD1 is taken as the D call from the table, unchecked against the DNA. TRBV21-1 is described as a pseudogene. The CDR3 is 12 residues long. The CDR3 nucleotides are TGTGCCAGCAGAGGACAGCCCTATGGCTACACCTTC. It encodes CASRGQPYGYTF.

The V gene is TRBV11-2, the J gene TRBJ2-1; 7 bases are shared with TRBD2. The CDR3 has 15 residues. The ends lost 4 bases at V and 5 bases at J; junction bases unmatched: 8. Germline V gene lookup returns CDR1 SGHAT and CDR2 FQNNGV. Written as DNA, the CDR3 is TGTGCCAGCAGCTCCCAAGGGCGGGGGAACAATGAGCAGTTCTTC. Amino acid sequence: CASSSQGRGNNEQFF.

The chain employs TRBV7-3 and TRBJ2-5, with 8 bases that match TRBD1. This CDR3 is 14 amino acids long. The germline gives CDR1 SGHTA, CDR2 FQGTGA. V gave up 4 bases and J gave up 4 bases; unmatched junction bases: 5. The CDR3 DNA follows: TGTGCCAGCAGCTCTCAGGACAGGGCAGAGACCCAGTACTTC. Protein product: CASSSQDRAETQYF.

The rearrangement links TRBV7-2 to TRBJ1-2, with 9 nucleotides matching TRBD1. The trim removed 1 base at V and 6 bases at J, leaving 9 bases unmatched. The CDR3 consists of 16 residues. Per the germline V gene, CDR1 is SGHTA and CDR2 is FQGNSA. The CDR3 region is CASSLGSGGQGHGYTF. CDR3 DNA sequence: TGTGCCAGCAGCTTAGGTTCTGGGGGACAGGGACATGGCTACACCTTC.

This clone was counted a single time. The chain has TRBV5-1 and TRBJ1-1; D is unclear. From germline, CDR1 is SGHRS and CDR2 YFSETQ. The CDR3 consists of 14 residues. The V gene lost 4 bases and the J gene lost 5 bases, with 15 bases spanning the gap. The CDR3 DNA sequence: TGCGCCAGCAGCGGTGGCGGGCTGGGGACTGAAGCTTTCTTT. Translating gives CASSGGGLGTEAFF.

The J gene is TRBJ2-4, the V gene TRBV7-9, with TRBD1 matching 9 bases. In germline, CDR1 is SEHNR, CDR2 FQNEAQ (reference sequence). The V and J ends lost 5 bases and 12 bases, in that order; junction bases with no gene match: 11. The CDR3 length is 14 residues. This chain's CDR3 is CASSPPGTGTNQYF. Written as DNA, the CDR3 is TGTGCCAGCAGCCCCCCCGGGACAGGGACGAATCAGTACTTC.

V and J are TRBV7-2 and TRBJ1-5; 7 bases match TRBD1. The CDR3 contains 14 residues. Trimming removed 5 bases from V and 2 bases from J; junction bases left unmatched: 3. Germline CDR1 SGHTA, CDR2 FQGNSA. CDR3 sequence (DNA): TGTGCCAGCAGCGATGACAGGGGCAATCAGCCCCAGCATTTT. This gives the protein CASSDDRGNQPQHF. Full variable domain (rest looked up from reference TRBV7-2 and TRBJ1-5): GAGVSQSPSNKVTEKGKDVELRCDPISGHTALYWYRQSLGQGLEFLIYFQGNSAPDKSGLPSDRFSAERTGGSVSTLTIQRTQQEDSAVYLCASSDDRGNQPQHFGDGTRLSIL.

The rearrangement links TRBV9 to TRBJ2-5; TRBD1 aligns across 12 bases. The CDR3 loop spans 14 amino acids. In germline, CDR1 is SGDLS, CDR2 YYNGEE. Trimming at V came to 4 bases and at J to 7 bases, leaving 5 bases not matched to a gene. This chain's CDR3 is CASSPGQGASTQYF. The CDR3 bases are TGTGCCAGCAGCCCGGGACAGGGGGCTTCGACCCAGTACTTC.

V gene TRBV5-1 combines with J gene TRBJ2-2; the D gene is possibly TRBD1 (5 bases). V lost 5 bases to trimming and J lost 1 base, with 27 bases between them. The CDR3 is made up of 20 amino acids. Germline V gene lookup returns CDR1 SGHRS and CDR2 YFSETQ. CDR3 residues: CASSIRSGSLPRGNTGELFF. The CDR3 DNA reads as TGCGCCAGCAGTATAAGGTCAGGGTCCCTTCCGAGAGGGAACACCGGGGAGCTGTTTTTT.

The chain uses TRBV3-1 (or the pseudogene TRBV3-2) and TRBJ2-7; 7 nucleotides line up with TRBD2. Trimming cost V 1 base and J 3 bases; bases outside gene matches: 12. Germline loops: CDR1 LGHDT, CDR2 YNNKEL (reference sequence). The CDR3 runs to 17 residues. CDR3 in amino acids: CASSQVRVGGNLYEQYF. CDR3 DNA sequence: TGTGCCAGCAGCCAAGTCCGGGTGGGAGGGAATCTCTACGAGCAGTACTTC.

The chain carries TRBV5-4 and TRBJ2-3; 9 bases agree with TRBD2. There are 15 residues in the CDR3. With V trimmed by 4 bases and J by 1 base, 4 bases remained unmatched. The germline CDR1 and CDR2 sequences are SGHNT and YYREEE (reference sequence). In DNA, the CDR3 is TGTGCCAGCAGCCTAGCGGGGAAGGGCACAGATACGCAGTATTTT. Translation: CASSLAGKGTDTQYF.

This chain links TRBV6-4 with TRBJ1-1, with TRBD1 identical over 7 bases. Germline V gene lookup returns CDR1 MRHNA and CDR2 SNTAGT. Trimming cost V 5 bases and J 1 base; bases outside gene matches: 4. The length of the CDR3 is 14 residues. This CDR3 reads CASSPRQGNTEAFF. CDR3 nucleotides: TGTGCCAGCAGTCCTCGACAGGGGAACACTGAAGCTTTCTTT.

This clone was seen more than once but under ten times. J is TRBJ1-1 and V is TRBV18, with D tentatively TRBD1 (6 bases). Germline loops: CDR1 KGHSH, CDR2 LQKENI. CDR3 length: 14 residues. V shed 1 base and J shed 5 bases, with 11 bases lying between them. The CDR3 nucleotides read TGTGCCAGCTCACCACAGGGGGTTATGACTGAAGCTTTCTTT. Protein: CASSPQGVMTEAFF.